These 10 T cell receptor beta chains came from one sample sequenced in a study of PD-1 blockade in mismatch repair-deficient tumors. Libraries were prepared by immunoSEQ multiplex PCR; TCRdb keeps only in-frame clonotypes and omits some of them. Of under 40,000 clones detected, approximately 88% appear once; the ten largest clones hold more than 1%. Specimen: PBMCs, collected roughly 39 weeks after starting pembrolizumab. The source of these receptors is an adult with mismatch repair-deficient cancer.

The CDR3 protein is CASQRSSYNEQFF. Here the CDR3 DNA reads TGTGCCAGTCAGCGGAGCTCCTACAATGAGCAGTTCTTC. The rearrangement joins TRBV19 to TRBJ2-1; perhaps TRBD2 as D (5 bases). The CDR3 length is 13 residues. V was pared by 8 bases and J by 0 bases, with 8 bases between. The germline V gene encodes CDR1 LNHDA and CDR2 SQIVND (reference sequence).

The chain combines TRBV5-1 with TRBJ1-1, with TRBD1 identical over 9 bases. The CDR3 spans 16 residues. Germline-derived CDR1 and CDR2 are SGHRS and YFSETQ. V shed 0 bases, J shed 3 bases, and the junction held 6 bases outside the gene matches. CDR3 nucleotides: TGCGCCAGCAGCTTGGGACTGACAGGGGGTCACACTGAAGCTTTCTTT. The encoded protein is CASSLGLTGGHTEAFF.

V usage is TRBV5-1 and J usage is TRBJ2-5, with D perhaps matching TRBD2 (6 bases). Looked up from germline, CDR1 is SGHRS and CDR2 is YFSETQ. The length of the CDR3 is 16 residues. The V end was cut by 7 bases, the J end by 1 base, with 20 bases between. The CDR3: CASALAPRDFQETQYF. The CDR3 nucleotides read TGCGCCAGCGCACTAGCCCCCCGGGACTTCCAAGAGACCCAGTACTTC.

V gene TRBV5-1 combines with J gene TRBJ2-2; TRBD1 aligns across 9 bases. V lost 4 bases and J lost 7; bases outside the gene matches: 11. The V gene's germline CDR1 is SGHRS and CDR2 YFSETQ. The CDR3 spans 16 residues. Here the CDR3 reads CASSPPGQGGFGELFF. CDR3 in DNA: TGCGCCAGCAGCCCGCCGGGACAGGGTGGTTTCGGGGAGCTGTTTTTT.

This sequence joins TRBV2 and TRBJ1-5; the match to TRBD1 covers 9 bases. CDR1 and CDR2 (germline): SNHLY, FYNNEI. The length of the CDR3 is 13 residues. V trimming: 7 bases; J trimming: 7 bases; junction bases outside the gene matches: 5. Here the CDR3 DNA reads TGTGCCAGCACGGGACAGGGTCGGCAGCCCCAGCATTTT. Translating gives CASTGQGRQPQHF.

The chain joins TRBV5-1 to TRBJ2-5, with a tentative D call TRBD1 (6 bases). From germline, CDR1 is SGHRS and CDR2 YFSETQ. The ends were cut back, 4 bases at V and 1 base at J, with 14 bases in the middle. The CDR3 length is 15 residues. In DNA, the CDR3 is TGCGCCAGCAGCATGACCGAGACAGGCCAAGAGACCCAGTACTTC. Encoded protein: CASSMTETGQETQYF.

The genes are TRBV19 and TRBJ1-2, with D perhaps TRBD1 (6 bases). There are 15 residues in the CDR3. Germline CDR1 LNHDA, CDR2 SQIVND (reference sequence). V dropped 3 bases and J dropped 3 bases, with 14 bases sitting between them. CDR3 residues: CASSMGTPGDYGYTF. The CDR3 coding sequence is TGTGCCAGTAGTATGGGGACACCTGGGGACTATGGCTACACCTTC.

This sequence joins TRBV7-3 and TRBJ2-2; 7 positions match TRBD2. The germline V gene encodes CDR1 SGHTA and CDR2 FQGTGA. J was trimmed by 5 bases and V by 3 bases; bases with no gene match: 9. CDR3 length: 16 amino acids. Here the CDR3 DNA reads TGTGCCAGCAGCTTCCTCGCGGGAGCGAGTACCGGGGAGCTGTTTTTT. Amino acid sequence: CASSFLAGASTGELFF.

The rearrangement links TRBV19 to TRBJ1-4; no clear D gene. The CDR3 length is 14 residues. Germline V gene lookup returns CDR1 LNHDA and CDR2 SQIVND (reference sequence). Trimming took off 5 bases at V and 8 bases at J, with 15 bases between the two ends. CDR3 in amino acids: CASSFSGGGEKLFF. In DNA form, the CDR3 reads TGTGCCAGTAGTTTCTCCGGCGGAGGGGAAAAACTGTTTTTT.

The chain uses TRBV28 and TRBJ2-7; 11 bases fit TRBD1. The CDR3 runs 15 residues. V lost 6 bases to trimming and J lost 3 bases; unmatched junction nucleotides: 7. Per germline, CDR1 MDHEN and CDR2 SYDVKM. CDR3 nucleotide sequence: TGTGCCAGCAGCTCCGGGACAGGGGGAAGCTACGAGCAGTACTTC. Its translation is CASSSGTGGSYEQYF.